Reported below is one T cell receptor (beta chain). These data originate in a study of beta chain features in type 1 diabetes. The investigators reverse transcribed all of the isolated RNA, so they sequenced expressed TCRB transcripts. Data came from immunoSEQ multiplex PCR; TCRdb stores just in-frame clones and leaves some out. The sample holds 900,000 or so clones, about a sixth seen once. The source is a woman younger than 35 in good health. Sequenced sample: naive CD4+ T cells from blood.

The CDR3 nucleotides are TGTGCCAGCAGTTACACAGCGGTCTCCTACAATGAGCAGTTCTTC. It is translated as CASSYTAVSYNEQFF. The chain joins TRBV6-5 to TRBJ2-1; the D gene is possibly TRBD2 (5 bases). The CDR3 is made up of 15 amino acids. V gave up 2 bases and J gave up 0 bases, with 8 bases separating them. Germline V gives CDR1 MNHEY, CDR2 SVGAGI.